What follows are 16 T cell receptor beta chains derived from one specimen sequenced in a study of spatial heterogeneity in lung cancer. Study-wide results and caveats: It was found that expanded intratumoral alpha and beta TCR counts tracked tumor mutation counts.

Time point given: sample taken at primary tumor resection. TCRdb used MiXCR to reprocess the 5' RACE reads, holding one entry per CDR3 protein. The data contain about 15,000 distinct CDR3 sequences, 6.2% of them seen just once; the ten biggest clones take up 6.8%. No antigens are known for them. The material was lung tumor tissue, obtained at surgery. Source of these receptors: a male donor with early-stage non-small cell lung cancer.

The CDR3: CASSLGGGAGDTQYF. DNA of the CDR3: TGTGCCAGCAGCTTAGGCGGGGGGGCAGGGGATACGCAGTATTTT. V and J are TRBV7-8 and TRBJ2-3, with 9 bases aligning to TRBD2. V was pared by 1 base and J by 6 bases, with 5 bases of the junction left unmatched. CDR3 size: 15 residues. The germline V gene encodes CDR1 SGHVS and CDR2 FQNEAQ.

This clonotype was counted between two and nine times. The chain employs TRBV7-9 and TRBJ2-2, with unresolved D. CDR3 size: 15 residues. Germline V CDR1 and CDR2: SEHNR, FQNEAQ (reference sequence). V was clipped by 5 bases and J by 4 bases, with 14 bases between them. CDR3 loop: CASSPTGGSTGELFF. Written as DNA, the CDR3 is TGTGCCAGCAGCCCCACGGGTGGAAGCACCGGGGAGCTGTTTTTT.

Ten or more counts support this clonotype. The rearrangement links TRBV14 to TRBJ2-7; TRBD2 matches 9 bases. V gave up 3 bases and J gave up 5 bases; unmatched junction bases: 2. The CDR3 is 13 amino acids. Per the germline V gene, CDR1 is SGHDN and CDR2 is FVKESK. CDR3 sequence reads: CASSQGLANEQYF. The CDR3 DNA is TGTGCCAGCAGCCAGGGACTAGCAAACGAGCAGTACTTC.

In its sample, this clonotype was seen many times. The chain couples TRBV2 to TRBJ1-6; tentatively, D is TRBD1 (6 bases). The CDR3 has 12 amino acids. Looked up from germline, CDR1 is SNHLY and CDR2 is FYNNEI. Trimming took 1 base from V and 14 from J, leaving 9 bases between them. The CDR3 sequence: CASSEETGALHF. CDR3 DNA: TGTGCCAGCAGTGAAGAGACAGGCGCCCTCCACTTT.

Concerning this clonotype itself: One end of the junction is discordant with germline, which a read error may explain. The chain has TRBV29-1 and TRBJ2-7; 8 nucleotides line up with TRBD2. Germline CDR1 reads SQVTM; CDR2 reads ANQGSEA. This CDR3 has 14 amino acids. The CDR3 loop is CGVSPGLEYYEQYF. CDR3 coding DNA: TGCGGCGTTTCCCCGGGACTAGAGTACTACGAGCAGTACTTC.

This clonotype was observed at least ten times. The chain has TRBV29-1 and TRBJ2-3; no clear D gene. Trimming removed 2 bases at V and 2 bases at J, with 8 bases between. The germline CDR1 and CDR2 sequences are SQVTM and ANQGSEA. This CDR3 spans 13 amino acids. CDR3 sequence reads: CSVEREITDTQYF. Here the CDR3 DNA reads TGCAGCGTTGAACGTGAAATCACAGATACGCAGTATTTT.

This clonotype was recorded at least ten times. V and J are TRBV20-1 and TRBJ1-3; D perhaps matches TRBD1 (6 bases). Trimming pared 6 bases from V and 0 bases from J, leaving 15 bases between. The CDR3 totals 15 residues. Germline CDR1 is DFQATT and CDR2 is SNEGSKA (reference sequence). The CDR3 nucleotides are TGCAGTGCCAGGGGAGATATCTTCTCTGGAAACACCATATATTTT. As protein: CSARGDIFSGNTIYF.

This clonotype was counted at least ten times. The chain carries TRBV20-1 and TRBJ2-3; 10 positions agree with TRBD2. CDR3 length: 15 residues. J gave up 4 bases and V 4 bases, and 8 bases lay outside the gene matches. The germline V gene has CDR1 DFQATT and CDR2 SNEGSKA (reference sequence). CDR3 in DNA: TGCAGTGCTACGCCAGCGGGGGGGCCGTCAGATACGCAGTATTTT. This encodes CSATPAGGPSDTQYF.

This clonotype was seen many times. Written as DNA, the CDR3 is TGCAGCGTTGAAAGGGCTTCTCGGAACACCGGGGAGCTGTTTTTT. It is translated as CSVERASRNTGELFF. The J gene is TRBJ2-2, the V gene TRBV29-1; no clear D gene. This CDR3 region has 15 residues. The V end lost 2 bases, the J end lost 1 base, and 11 bases lay between the germline ends. CDR1 is SQVTM, CDR2 ANQGSEA, per germline.

This clonotype was counted between two and nine times. The gene calls are TRBV28 and TRBJ2-1; no firm D call. Trimming removed 2 bases from V and 7 bases from J, with 12 bases in between. Germline CDR1 reads MDHEN; CDR2 reads SYDVKM. The length of the CDR3 is 14 residues. The CDR3 DNA is TGTGCCAGCAGTTTAGGGTCGAGGACGAATGAGCAGTTCTTC. Residues: CASSLGSRTNEQFF.

This clonotype showed up many times. The genes are TRBV7-2 and TRBJ1-2, with D maybe TRBD1 (5 bases). CDR1 is SGHTA and CDR2 is FQGNSA in the germline V gene. The V gene lost 1 base and the J gene lost 6 bases, with 6 bases spanning the gap. The CDR3 totals 12 residues. The CDR3 loop is CASSLEGDGYTF. The CDR3, as DNA: TGTGCCAGCAGCTTAGAAGGGGATGGCTACACCTTC.

This clonotype was picked up many times. V usage is TRBV25-1 and J usage is TRBJ1-1; D uncertain. This CDR3 region has 12 residues. Trimming removed 0 bases from V and 2 bases from J, with 1 base in between. The germline V gene encodes CDR1 MGHDK and CDR2 SYGVNS. This chain's CDR3 is CASSEYNTEAFF. The CDR3 DNA is TGTGCCAGCAGTGAATACAACACTGAAGCTTTCTTT.

Many counts were recorded for this clonotype. This chain uses TRBV18 with TRBJ2-4; D is ambiguous. The CDR3 consists of 14 residues. The ends were cut back, 2 bases at V and 1 base at J, with 6 bases in the middle. Looked up from germline, CDR1 is KGHSH and CDR2 is LQKENI. CDR3 coding DNA: TGTGCCAGCTCACCATCCGGGGCCAAAAACATTCAGTACTTC. Protein product: CASSPSGAKNIQYF.

At least ten counts were recorded for this clonotype. This chain connects TRBV4-2 to TRBJ1-6, with TRBD1 as a possible D gene (6 bases). Germline loops: CDR1 LGHNA, CDR2 YNFKEQ. CDR3 size: 17 residues. Trimming took off 0 bases at V and 6 bases at J, with 15 bases between the two ends. The CDR3 nucleotides read TGTGCCAGCAGCCAAGATCGGGCGGGACAAACTAATTCACCCCTCCACTTT. It codes for CASSQDRAGQTNSPLHF.

This clonotype was observed at least ten times. This chain links TRBV18 with TRBJ2-5; tentatively, D is TRBD1 or TRBD2 (5 bases each). Trimming cost V 2 bases and J 0 bases, with 10 bases left between them. Per germline, CDR1 KGHSH and CDR2 LQKENI. The CDR3 is made up of 15 amino acids. The CDR3 loop reads CASSPNGADQETQYF. In DNA, the CDR3 is TGTGCCAGCTCACCAAACGGGGCGGACCAAGAGACCCAGTACTTC.

The sample holds a few counts of this clonotype. This chain links TRBV3-1 with TRBJ2-1; D possibly corresponds to TRBD2 (5 bases). Germline lookup yields CDR1 LGHDT and CDR2 YNNKEL (reference sequence). The V end was cut by 0 bases, the J end by 6 bases, with 12 bases between. This CDR3 has 15 residues. CDR3: CASSQDLLARNEQFF. DNA for the CDR3: TGTGCCAGCAGCCAAGATCTCCTAGCTCGCAATGAGCAGTTCTTC.